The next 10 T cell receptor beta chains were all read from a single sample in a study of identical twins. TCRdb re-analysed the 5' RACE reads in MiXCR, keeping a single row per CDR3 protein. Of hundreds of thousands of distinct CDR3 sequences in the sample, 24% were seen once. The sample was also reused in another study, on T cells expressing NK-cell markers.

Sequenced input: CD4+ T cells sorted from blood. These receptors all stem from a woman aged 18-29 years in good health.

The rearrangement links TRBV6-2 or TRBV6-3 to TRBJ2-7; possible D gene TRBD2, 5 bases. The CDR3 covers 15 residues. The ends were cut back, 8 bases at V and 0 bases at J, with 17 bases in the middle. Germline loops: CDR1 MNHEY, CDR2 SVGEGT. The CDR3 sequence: CASLRTGEPSYEQYF. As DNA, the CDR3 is TGTGCCAGCTTACGGACTGGGGAACCCTCCTACGAGCAGTACTTC.

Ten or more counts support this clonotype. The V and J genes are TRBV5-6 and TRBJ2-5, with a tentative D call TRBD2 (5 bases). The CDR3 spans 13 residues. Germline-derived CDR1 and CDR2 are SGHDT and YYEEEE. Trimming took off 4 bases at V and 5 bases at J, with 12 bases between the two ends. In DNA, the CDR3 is TGTGCCAGCAGCCTGCGGTCGGGGGAGACCCAGTACTTC. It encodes CASSLRSGETQYF.

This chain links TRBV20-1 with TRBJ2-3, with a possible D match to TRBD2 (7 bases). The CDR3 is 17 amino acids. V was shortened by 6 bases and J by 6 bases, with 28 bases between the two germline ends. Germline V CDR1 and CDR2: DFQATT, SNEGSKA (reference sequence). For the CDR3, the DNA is TGCAGTGCAAACCCCCGGGGAGCGGGAAGGGGGTCCGATACGCAGTATTTT. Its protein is CSANPRGAGRGSDTQYF.

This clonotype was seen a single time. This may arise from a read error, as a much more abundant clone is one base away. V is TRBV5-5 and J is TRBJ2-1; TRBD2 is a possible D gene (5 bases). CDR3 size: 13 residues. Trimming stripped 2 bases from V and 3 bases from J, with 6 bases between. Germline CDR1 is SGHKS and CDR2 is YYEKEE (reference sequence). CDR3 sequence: CASSFRDYNEQFF. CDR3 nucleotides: TGTGCCAGCAGCTTCCGGGACTACAATGAGCAGTTCTTC.

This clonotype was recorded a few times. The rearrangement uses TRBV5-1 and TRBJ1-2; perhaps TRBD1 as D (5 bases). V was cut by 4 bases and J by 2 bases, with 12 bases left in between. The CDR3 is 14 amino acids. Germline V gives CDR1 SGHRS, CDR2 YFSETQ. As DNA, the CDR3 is TGCGCCAGCAGCCCAGAGAACAGGAACTATGGCTACACCTTC. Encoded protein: CASSPENRNYGYTF.

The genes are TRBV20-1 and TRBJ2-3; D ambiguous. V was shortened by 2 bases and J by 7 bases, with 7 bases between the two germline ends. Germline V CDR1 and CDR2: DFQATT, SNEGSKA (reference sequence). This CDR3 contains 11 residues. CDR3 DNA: TGCAGTGCTAGAAACCCTAATACGCAGTATTTT. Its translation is CSARNPNTQYF.

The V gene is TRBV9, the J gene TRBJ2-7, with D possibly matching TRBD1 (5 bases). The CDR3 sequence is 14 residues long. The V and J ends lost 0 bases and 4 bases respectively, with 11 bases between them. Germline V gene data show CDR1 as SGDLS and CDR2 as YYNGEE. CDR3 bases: TGTGCCAGCAGCGTAGCTGATCAGGGATACGAGCAGTACTTC. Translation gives CASSVADQGYEQYF.

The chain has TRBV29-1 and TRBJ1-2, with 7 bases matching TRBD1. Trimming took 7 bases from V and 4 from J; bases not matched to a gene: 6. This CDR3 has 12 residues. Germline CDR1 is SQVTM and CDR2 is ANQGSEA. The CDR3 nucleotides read TGCAGCGCGGACAGGTTCTTCTATGGCTACACCTTC. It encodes CSADRFFYGYTF.

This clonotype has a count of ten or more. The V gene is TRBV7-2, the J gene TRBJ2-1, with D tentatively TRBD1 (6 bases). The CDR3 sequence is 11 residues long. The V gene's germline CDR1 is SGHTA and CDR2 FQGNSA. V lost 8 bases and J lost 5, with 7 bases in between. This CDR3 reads CASHRDNEQFF. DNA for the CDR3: TGTGCCAGCCACAGGGACAATGAGCAGTTCTTC.

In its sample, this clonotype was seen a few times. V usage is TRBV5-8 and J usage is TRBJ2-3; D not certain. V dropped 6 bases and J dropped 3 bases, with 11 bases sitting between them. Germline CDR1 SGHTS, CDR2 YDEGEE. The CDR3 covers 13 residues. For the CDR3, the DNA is TGTGCCAGCACCCCGGAGCTAACAGATACGCAGTATTTT. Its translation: CASTPELTDTQYF.